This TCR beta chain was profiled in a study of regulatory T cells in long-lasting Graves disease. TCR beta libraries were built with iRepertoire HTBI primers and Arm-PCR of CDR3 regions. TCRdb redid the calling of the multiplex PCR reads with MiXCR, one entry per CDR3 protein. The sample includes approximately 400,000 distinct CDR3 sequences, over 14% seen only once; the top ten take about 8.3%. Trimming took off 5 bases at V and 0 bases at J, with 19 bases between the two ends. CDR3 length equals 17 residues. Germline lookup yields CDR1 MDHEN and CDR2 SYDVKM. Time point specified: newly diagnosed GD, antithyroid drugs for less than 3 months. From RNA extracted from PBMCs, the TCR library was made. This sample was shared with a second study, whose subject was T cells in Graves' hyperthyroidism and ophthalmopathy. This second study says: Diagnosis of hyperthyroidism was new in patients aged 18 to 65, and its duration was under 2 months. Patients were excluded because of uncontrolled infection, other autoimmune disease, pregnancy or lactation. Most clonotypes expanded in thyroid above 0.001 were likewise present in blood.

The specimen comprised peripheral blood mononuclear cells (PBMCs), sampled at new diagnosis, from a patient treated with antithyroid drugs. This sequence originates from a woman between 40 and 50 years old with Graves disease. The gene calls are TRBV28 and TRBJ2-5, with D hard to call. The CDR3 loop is CASSKVWAENNQETQYF. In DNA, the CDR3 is TGTGCCAGCAGTAAGGTTTGGGCGGAAAACAACCAAGAGACCCAGTACTTC.